This T cell receptor (beta chain) was sequenced during a study of blood T cell repertoires in COVID-19. Across the whole study: Acute-phase and convalescent COVID-19 samples originated in the United States, Italy and Spain. The cDNA or gDNA used as material had been derived from T cells, B-cell-depleted T cells, or PBMCs.

In the source study's methods: Reference gene primer amplification in the assay estimated nucleated cell counts. Some clones are missing from TCRdb's copy, which holds only in-frame ones; the method was immunoSEQ multiplex PCR. D and trimming come from the DNA, and the V and J calls and clone size come from that table. The sample contains roughly 300,000 clones, around 90% of which appear only once. This clone was recorded once. V lost 6 bases, J lost 7 bases, and 5 bases stayed unmatched. CDR3 size: 13 residues. Seattle researchers signed up patients amid active infection and tracked them longitudinally.

Specimen: peripheral blood. The origin of this receptor is a woman in her thirties with COVID-19, enrolled during active disease. The chain is built from TRBV12-3 or TRBV12-4 and TRBJ2-1, with TRBD1 identical over 8 bases. The chain's CDR3 is CASRRTGPNEQFF. The CDR3 DNA follows: TGTGCCAGCAGACGGACAGGGCCGAATGAGCAGTTCTTC.